These 10 T cell receptor beta chains were all obtained from the same sample, sequenced in a study of a mutant IDH1 vaccine in newly diagnosed glioma. Profiling relied on immunoSEQ multiplex PCR, and the TCRdb table lists in-frame clones only, not all of them. The sample has some 71,000 clones; 85% to 90% are singletons. Time point specified: week 35, safety follow-up. Mutant IDH1 20-mer peptide, at 300 ug, made up each vaccine dose, with topical imiquimod. Antigens for these TCRs are unknown. The source material was PBMCs, sampled from a glioma patient whose treatment included an IDH1 peptide vaccine. Receptors originate from a man aged 25-40 years with glioma.

CDR3 sequence: CASSSKGLGQGGYEQYF. The CDR3 coding sequence is TGTGCCAGCAGTTCAAAGGGTCTTGGACAGGGGGGCTACGAGCAGTACTTC. V gene TRBV7-6 combines with J gene TRBJ2-7, with 10 bases lining up with TRBD1. Germline V gene lookup returns CDR1 SGHVS and CDR2 FNYEAQ. After removal of 6 bases from V and 3 bases from J, the junction contained 14 bases not matched to a gene. The CDR3 totals 17 residues.

This chain links TRBV9 with TRBJ2-7; the D is unclear. Between the trimmed V and J ends, which lost 3 bases and 0 bases, there was a span of 7 bases. The CDR3 length is 13 residues. Germline CDR1 is SGDLS and CDR2 is YYNGEE. The CDR3 DNA reads TGTGCCAGCAGCGCCCCAAACTCCTACGAGCAGTACTTC. Translation gives CASSAPNSYEQYF.

V and J are TRBV5-1 and TRBJ1-2; D is unclear. V was cut by 1 base and J by 1 base, with 11 bases left in between. The CDR3 is 15 residues long. Germline CDR1 is SGHRS and CDR2 is YFSETQ. CDR3 sequence reads: CASSLTGSYNYGYTF. CDR3 bases: TGCGCCAGCAGCTTGACGGGGTCCTATAACTATGGCTACACCTTC.

V gene TRBV5-8 combines with J gene TRBJ2-1; 13 bases align to TRBD2. CDR3 length: 15 amino acids. J was trimmed by 9 bases and V by 5 bases; bases with no gene match: 8. CDR1 is SGHTS, CDR2 YDEGEE, per germline. The CDR3 protein is CASSSLAGGALEQFF. The CDR3 DNA is TGTGCCAGCAGTTCACTAGCGGGGGGGGCGCTTGAGCAGTTCTTC.

The chain recombines TRBV6-6 with TRBJ2-7; the match to TRBD1 covers 7 bases. Germline-derived CDR1 and CDR2 are MNHNY and SVGAGI (reference sequence). This CDR3 spans 13 amino acids. The J segment lost 4 bases and the V segment lost 5 bases, leaving 5 bases of the junction unmatched. CDR3 loop: CASSRGQAYEQYF. The CDR3 DNA sequence: TGTGCCAGCAGTCGAGGACAGGCTTACGAGCAGTACTTC.

V usage is TRBV6-5 and J usage is TRBJ2-7; 11 bases map to TRBD2. The CDR3 sequence is 14 residues long. The germline V gene encodes CDR1 MNHEY and CDR2 SVGAGI. V lost 7 bases and J lost 3; bases outside the gene matches: 5. Written as DNA, the CDR3 is TGTGCCAGCAAACCTAGCGGGGGGTACTACGAGCAGTACTTC. It yields the protein CASKPSGGYYEQYF.

This clone occurred a few times. The V call is TRBV2, the J call TRBJ1-1; D unclear. CDR1 is SNHLY and CDR2 is FYNNEI in the germline V gene. V was cut by 1 base and J by 1 base, with 7 bases left in between. CDR3 length: 14 amino acids. Here the CDR3 reads CASSEGSWNTEAFF. CDR3 nucleotide sequence: TGTGCCAGCAGTGAAGGGAGCTGGAACACTGAAGCTTTCTTT.

The chain uses TRBV14 and TRBJ1-1; TRBD1 matches at 10 bases. Germline values: CDR1 SGHDN, CDR2 FVKESK. Trimming took 0 bases from V and 1 from J; bases not matched to a gene: 2. CDR3 length: 16 residues. The DNA for the CDR3 is TGTGCCAGCAGCCAAGAGTGGGACAGGGGGAACACTGAAGCTTTCTTT. It codes for CASSQEWDRGNTEAFF. Full variable domain (remainder filled in from reference TRBV14 and TRBJ1-1): EAGVTQFPSHSVIEKGQTVTLRCDPISGHDNLYWYRRVMGKEIKFLLHFVKESKQDESGMPNNRFLAERTGGTYSTLKVQPAELEDSGVYFCASSQEWDRGNTEAFFGQGTRLTVV.

The V call is TRBV10-3, the J call TRBJ2-1, with D possibly being TRBD2 (6 bases). V was clipped by 4 bases and J by 4 bases, with 17 bases between them. The CDR3 spans 16 residues. CDR1 and CDR2 (germline): ENHRY, SYGVKD. In DNA, the CDR3 is TGTGCCATCAGTGGGGGCGGCTCCGGGGGATACAATGAGCAGTTCTTC. This codes for CAISGGGSGGYNEQFF.

This clone was detected only once. The chain is built from TRBV4-3 and TRBJ1-1, with D perhaps TRBD1 (5 bases). CDR3 length: 17 amino acids. Germline values: CDR1 LGHNA, CDR2 YSLEER. Trimming shortened V by 4 bases and J by 5 bases, and 23 bases separated the two germline ends. CDR3 nucleotide sequence: TGCGCCAGCAGCCCCCCCCCTGGGGAGGGAGCAGGGACTGAAGCTTTCTTT. As protein: CASSPPPGEGAGTEAFF.